The sequence of this TCR beta chain was determined in a study of blood T cell repertoires in COVID-19. Only in-frame clones appear in the TCRdb table, and some are missing; sequencing was by immunoSEQ multiplex PCR. The data contain approximately 300,000 clones, 90% to 95% of them singletons. In terms of age and location, participants ranged from roughly 18 to 95 years and lived in approximately 24 US areas. This CDR3 is built from 13 residues. Per the germline V gene, CDR1 is SEHNR and CDR2 is FQNEAQ (reference sequence). Trimming cost V 5 bases and J 0 bases, with 7 bases left between them. The sequenced material came from PBMCs or T cells enriched from blood (not recorded which). This receptor was identified in a woman aged 25 to 39 who had been exposed to COVID-19. The gene calls are TRBV7-9 and TRBJ1-1; D is uncertain. CDR3 loop: CASSRQVNTEAFF. The CDR3 nucleotides read TGTGCCAGCAGCCGTCAGGTGAACACTGAAGCTTTCTTT.